The text below deals with one T cell receptor (beta chain). The antigen is undetermined. This CDR3 is built from 13 residues. CDR1 and CDR2 from the germline V gene are SGDLS and YYNGEE. J lost 7 bases, V lost 3 bases, and 3 bases had no gene match. The entry originates in a study of cytomegalovirus exposure and HLA in healthy donors. Both 60 Vbeta primers and 13 Jbeta primers went into the PCR. Method: immunoSEQ multiplex PCR; TCRdb's copy keeps in-frame clones and lacks some. Altogether 200,000 to 300,000 clones are present, about 83% being singletons, with the ten largest covering about 2%. Study observations and caveats: Many donors carried some public TCRs, although rarity characterized most TCR sequences.

The sample comprised PBMCs. The receptor was isolated from a woman in her forties in good health and CMV-seropositive. The chain uses TRBV9 and TRBJ2-3; TRBD2 agrees at 9 bases. CDR3 DNA sequence: TGTGCCAGCAGCGGCGGGAGGGCGAATACGCAGTATTTT. This sequence encodes CASSGGRANTQYF.